This is a list of T cell receptor beta chains from one sample in a study of technical replicates of blood from a few donors. Libraries were prepared by immunoSEQ multiplex PCR; TCRdb keeps only in-frame clonotypes and omits some of them. This table holds some 80,000 clones, 95% to 97% found once. The sample taken for sequencing was T cells isolated from PBMCs. These receptors were obtained from a human donor in good health. The CDR3 runs from the conserved cysteine through the conserved F or W. D genes are given only for firm matches. Some rows have no size entry. The others give once, few or many, or a class for an expanded clone.

V gene,D gene,clone size,J gene,CDR3 DNA,CDR3 protein
TRBV18,-,-,TRBJ1-2,TGTGCCAGCACTCCCGGGACTACTAACTATGGCTACACCTTC,CASTPGTTNYGYTF
TRBV27,TRBD2,-,TRBJ2-7,TGTGCCAGCAGTTCCGAAGCTAGCGGGAGGGCGGGGGAGCAGTACTTC,CASSSEASGRAGEQYF
TRBV4-1,-,-,TRBJ1-5,TGCGCCAGCAGCCAAGCCGTCAGTTATAGCAATCAGCCCCAGCATTTT,CASSQAVSYSNQPQHF
TRBV5-4,-,-,TRBJ2-3,TGTGCCAGCAGCTCACGGGCTGACGGGAACACAGATACGCAGTATTTT,CASSSRADGNTDTQYF
TRBV4-1,-,-,TRBJ2-1,TGCGCCAGCAGCCATCTCTACCGAGAGCGCGGGTCCCTCTACAATGAGCAGTTCTTC,CASSHLYRERGSLYNEQFF
TRBV19,-,-,TRBJ2-7,TGTGCCAGTAGTCCTTCTCGCTACGAGCAGTACTTC,CASSPSRYEQYF
TRBV7-8,TRBD1,-,TRBJ1-2,TGTGCCAGCAGTTCCGAGCCGGGACAGACCCACTTTAACTATGGCTACACCTTC,CASSSEPGQTHFNYGYTF
TRBV5-1,-,-,TRBJ2-7,TGCGCCAGCAGCTTGCGATGGCCCTCGGTCGGGTTCGAGCAGTACTTC,CASSLRWPSVGFEQYF
TRBV5-1,-,-,TRBJ2-5,TGCGCCAGCAGCTTGGTCAGGGAGGCGGCGGAGACCCAGTACTTC,CASSLVREAAETQYF
TRBV4-1,TRBD1,-,TRBJ1-1,TGCGCCAGCAGCCAAGCGGGACAGGGGGCTTCGAACACTGAAGCTTTCTTT,CASSQAGQGASNTEAFF
TRBV4-2,TRBD1,-,TRBJ1-4,TGTGCCAGCAGCCTACAGGGGACTGCAACTAATGAAAAACTGTTTTTT,CASSLQGTATNEKLFF
TRBV19,TRBD1,-,TRBJ2-5,TGTGCCAGTTCGGGACAGGGGGAAGAGACCCAGTACTTC,CASSGQGEETQYF
TRBV5-1,-,-,TRBJ1-4,TGCGCCAGCAGCCCAGGATATTCAACTAATGAAAAACTGTTTTTT,CASSPGYSTNEKLFF
TRBV7-2,-,-,TRBJ2-2,TGTGCCAGCAGCTGGGCGGAGGGGGGGGAGCTGTTTTTT,CASSWAEGGELFF
TRBV28,TRBD1,-,TRBJ2-7,TGTGCCAGCAGTTTTAGGGGGCGTATCGAGCAGTACTTC,CASSFRGRIEQYF
TRBV5-6,-,-,TRBJ1-1,TGTGCCAGCAGCTTGTCGTTCTCGGTGAACACTGAAGCTTTCTTT,CASSLSFSVNTEAFF
TRBV2,TRBD1,-,TRBJ2-2,TGTGCCAGCAGTGGACCCACAGGGGGGAAAGGCGCCGGGGAGCTGTTTTTT,CASSGPTGGKGAGELFF
TRBV29-1,TRBD1,once,TRBJ1-1,TGCAGCGGAACAGGGGGCGAGGCTGAAGCTTTCTTT,CSGTGGEAEAFF
TRBV5-1,-,-,TRBJ1-1,TGCGCCAGCAGCGTACAGAGGATGGGGAGATCTGAAGCTTTCTTT,CASSVQRMGRSEAFF
TRBV19,TRBD1,-,TRBJ2-7,TGTGCCAGTAGTGCCCACAGTAAATTAGGGAGGGGACAGGGAAGCCTCGAGCAGTACTTC,CASSAHSKLGRGQGSLEQYF
TRBV30,TRBD1,-,TRBJ2-3,TGTGCCTGGAATACAGGGGGCGAGGCAGATACGCAGTATTTT,CAWNTGGEADTQYF
TRBV7-9,-,-,TRBJ2-3,TGTGCCGGAGTTAGCCCGAGCACAGATACGCAGTATTTT,CAGVSPSTDTQYF
TRBV7-8,-,-,TRBJ1-5,TGTGCCAGCAGCTTAGGAGGAGGGCCGAATCAGCCCCAGCATTTT,CASSLGGGPNQPQHF
TRBV23-1,-,-,TRBJ1-5,TGCGCCAGCAGTCAATCGGGCAAGAAAACGAATCAGCCCCAGCATTTT,CASSQSGKKTNQPQHF
TRBV5-1,-,-,TRBJ1-3,TGCGCCAGCAGTCTGGTCGGACAGTATGGAAACACCATATATTTT,CASSLVGQYGNTIYF
TRBV7-9,TRBD2,-,TRBJ2-5,TGTGCCAGCAGCTATAGCGGGGGGGCTTTGGAGACCCAGTACTTC,CASSYSGGALETQYF
TRBV19,TRBD1,-,TRBJ1-5,TGTGCCACTAAGTCTATTGGGACAGTCAACAATCAGCCCCAGCATTTT,CATKSIGTVNNQPQHF
TRBV30,-,-,TRBJ1-5,TGTGCCTGGAGTAGCAGGGCAACGGGTGGGCCCCAGCATTTT,CAWSSRATGGPQHF
TRBV5-1,-,-,TRBJ2-2,TGCGCCAGCAGCTTGCTCGGTCCCACCGGGGAGCTGTTTTTT,CASSLLGPTGELFF
TRBV18,TRBD1,-,TRBJ1-2,TGTGCCAGCTCACCGGGACAGGCCGAGATCGGCTACACCTTC,CASSPGQAEIGYTF
TRBV5-6,TRBD1,-,TRBJ2-7,TGTGCCAGCAGCCTGGGACAGGGGGGGCCCTACGAGCAGTACTTC,CASSLGQGGPYEQYF
TRBV4-1,TRBD1,-,TRBJ1-1,TGCGCCAGCAGCCAAGTGAGACAGGGAGTCACTGAAGCTTTCTTT,CASSQVRQGVTEAFF
TRBV9,TRBD2,-,TRBJ2-3,TGTGCCAGCAGCGTAGGGGGCGGGGGTCACCACACAGATACGCAGTATTTT,CASSVGGGGHHTDTQYF
TRBV15,-,-,TRBJ2-7,TGTGCCACCAGCAGAGATGTTGGAGAGCTAGACGAGCAGTACTTC,CATSRDVGELDEQYF
TRBV19,TRBD1,-,TRBJ1-2,TGTGCCAGTAGTGAAGGGACAGGGTTTAACTATGGCTACACCTTC,CASSEGTGFNYGYTF
TRBV10-3,TRBD2,-,TRBJ2-3,TGTGCCATCAGTGGGTCTTCTAGCGGAGTGGAAGATACGCAGTATTTT,CAISGSSSGVEDTQYF
TRBV2,TRBD1,-,TRBJ2-1,TGTGCCAGCAGTGAGGGACAGGGAAACTACAATGAGCAGTTCTTC,CASSEGQGNYNEQFF
TRBV6-1,-,-,TRBJ1-3,TGTGCCAGCACCCAGGGGACTGGAAACACCATATATTTT,CASTQGTGNTIYF
TRBV27,TRBD1,-,TRBJ1-1,TGTGCCAGCAGTTTAATTACAGGGGGGGCTGAAGCTTTCTTT,CASSLITGGAEAFF
TRBV5-1,-,-,TRBJ1-5,TGCGCCAGCAGCTTGGGGGAGGGCTATAGCAATCAGCCCCAGCATTTT,CASSLGEGYSNQPQHF
TRBV27,-,once,TRBJ1-2,TGTGCCAGCAGTTTTTCACGGGGCTATGGCTACACCTTC,CASSFSRGYGYTF
TRBV11-2,TRBD1,-,TRBJ2-1,TGTGCCAGCAGCTTAGTTTCCCGGACAGGGGGGAATGAGCAGTTCTTC,CASSLVSRTGGNEQFF
TRBV7-8,-,-,TRBJ2-3,TGTGCCAGCAGCTTTGGCGGAGATACGCAGTATTTT,CASSFGGDTQYF
TRBV5-5,-,once,TRBJ2-1,TGTGCCAGCAGCTTGGACTTGTACAATGAGCAGTTCTTC,CASSLDLYNEQFF
TRBV28,TRBD2,once,TRBJ2-7,TGTGCCAGCATACTAGCGGGGGCGTACGAGCAGTACTTC,CASILAGAYEQYF
TRBV7-9,TRBD2,-,TRBJ2-5,TGTGCCAGCAGCCCTGGGGGGGACCGACCGCAAGAGACCCAGTACTTC,CASSPGGDRPQETQYF
TRBV28,TRBD2,once,TRBJ2-2,TGTGCCAGCAAACTCGGGACTAGTTTATATGCCGGGGAGCTGTTTTTT,CASKLGTSLYAGELFF
TRBV6-5,-,-,TRBJ1-2,TGTGCCAGCAGTTACGTGGAGGGAGACTATGGCTACACCTTC,CASSYVEGDYGYTF
TRBV10-1,TRBD2,-,TRBJ2-5,TGCGCCAGCAGTGTGGGACTAAAAGAGACCCAGTACTTC,CASSVGLKETQYF
TRBV14,-,-,TRBJ1-1,TGTGCCAGCAGCCCGGTGGGCAGCCAAGTCTCGGAAGCTTTCTTT,CASSPVGSQVSEAFF
TRBV11-2,TRBD1,-,TRBJ2-1,TGTGCCAGCAGCTCGCGCGCCGGGACAGGGTCCTACAATGAGCAGTTCTTC,CASSSRAGTGSYNEQFF